These 12 T cell receptor beta chains came from one sample sequenced in a study of blood T cell repertoires in COVID-19. The data were produced by immunoSEQ multiplex PCR, yet TCRdb's version contains in-frame clones alone and is incomplete. The data hold roughly 240,000 clones, with approximately 86% observed a single time. The source material was peripheral blood. The source of these receptors is a young woman who had recovered from COVID-19.

V is TRBV7-9 and J is TRBJ1-1; 7 bases match TRBD1. From germline, CDR1 is SEHNR and CDR2 FQNEAQ (reference sequence). The junction had 6 bases not matched to a gene; V was cut back by 11 bases and J by 0 bases. The CDR3 consists of 13 residues. The CDR3 reads CAGGTDLNTEAFF. The CDR3 nucleotides read TGTGCCGGAGGGACAGACCTGAACACTGAAGCTTTCTTT.

The chain joins TRBV18 to TRBJ2-2; D is undetermined. The CDR3 covers 16 residues. The germline V gene has CDR1 KGHSH and CDR2 LQKENI. Trimming stripped 3 bases from V and 3 bases from J, with 14 bases between. The CDR3 DNA reads as TGTGCCAGCTCACCTGGTCCGCGTTTGGACACCGGGGAGCTGTTTTTT. Protein sequence: CASSPGPRLDTGELFF.

The chain's CDR3 is CASSQKGGLSPYEQYF. CDR3 DNA sequence: TGTGCCAGCAGCCAAAAAGGGGGCCTATCGCCCTACGAGCAGTACTTC. This chain uses TRBV14 with TRBJ2-7; 7 nucleotides align to TRBD1. Germline V CDR1 and CDR2: SGHDN, FVKESK. This CDR3 has 16 residues. With V trimmed by 2 bases and J by 2 bases, 9 bases remained unmatched.

The chain is built from TRBV10-2 and TRBJ2-5; D is unresolved. This CDR3 has 14 residues. V lost 2 bases to trimming and J lost 5 bases, with 12 bases between them. Germline assignment: CDR1 WSHSY and CDR2 SAAADI. Here the CDR3 reads CASSELVGGETQYF. For the CDR3, the DNA is TGCGCCAGCAGTGAGCTAGTAGGTGGGGAGACCCAGTACTTC.

This chain links TRBV19 with TRBJ2-1; TRBD2 matches 12 bases. CDR1 is LNHDA, CDR2 SQIVND, per germline (reference sequence). Trimming removed 3 bases from V and 8 bases from J; junction bases left unmatched: 11. This CDR3 comprises 17 residues. The CDR3 sequence is CASSMLASGGASYEQFF. CDR3 nucleotides: TGTGCCAGTAGTATGTTGGCTAGCGGGGGGGCCAGCTATGAGCAGTTCTTC. Complete variable domain (other parts from reference TRBV19 and TRBJ2-1): DGGITQSPKYLFRKEGQNVTLSCEQNLNHDAMYWYRQDPGQGLRLIYYSQIVNDFQKGDIAEGYSVSREKKESFPLTVTSAQKNPTAFYLCASSMLASGGASYEQFFGPGTRLTVL.

V and J are TRBV27 and TRBJ1-5; 12 bases align to TRBD1. V lost 2 bases to trimming and J lost 6 bases; unmatched junction nucleotides: 5. CDR1 and CDR2 (germline): MNHEY, SMNVEV (reference sequence). This CDR3 contains 16 residues. CDR3 sequence (DNA): TGTGCCAGCAGTTTAGTGGGGACAGGGGGCGGTCAGCCCCAGCATTTT. It specifies CASSLVGTGGGQPQHF.

This chain joins TRBV2 and TRBJ1-1; D may be TRBD1 (5 bases). Trimming removed 6 bases at V and 6 bases at J, with 14 bases between. Germline CDR1 reads SNHLY; CDR2 reads FYNNEI. This CDR3 is built from 13 residues. The CDR3 spells CASRIDSPSEAFF. The CDR3 DNA follows: TGTGCCAGCAGAATAGACAGCCCGTCTGAAGCTTTCTTT.

The CDR3 DNA follows: TGTGCCAGCAGCTACTACAGGGGGCGTTACAATGAGCAGTTCTTC. Its translation: CASSYYRGRYNEQFF. The chain couples TRBV7-3 to TRBJ2-1; 9 nucleotides agree with TRBD1. V shed 4 bases, J shed 4 bases, and the junction held 5 bases outside the gene matches. CDR3 length: 15 amino acids. Germline CDR1 and CDR2: SGHTA and FQGTGA.

The sample holds one count of this clone. The chain has TRBV7-3 and TRBJ2-2, with TRBD1 identical over 9 bases. CDR3 length: 15 amino acids. The ends lost 3 bases at V and 3 bases at J; junction bases unmatched: 2. Germline V CDR1 and CDR2: SGHTA, FQGTGA. Here the CDR3 reads CASSFRTGDTGELFF. DNA for the CDR3: TGTGCCAGCAGCTTCCGGACAGGGGACACCGGGGAGCTGTTTTTT.

As concerns this clone: Within the sample, other DNA sequences also encode this same CDR3. The chain links TRBV25-1 to TRBJ1-2; 8 nucleotides align to TRBD1. Germline V gene lookup returns CDR1 MGHDK and CDR2 SYGVNS. The CDR3 totals 13 residues. V was pared by 4 bases and J by 8 bases, with 6 bases of the junction left unmatched. The CDR3 is CASSAQGARGYTF. CDR3 coding DNA: TGTGCCAGCAGTGCCCAGGGGGCGCGGGGCTACACCTTC.

The chain couples TRBV6-1 to TRBJ1-1; D might be TRBD1 (5 bases). Per the germline V gene, CDR1 is MNHNS and CDR2 is SASEGT. CDR3 length equals 14 residues. The V end lost 2 bases, the J end lost 2 bases, and 9 bases lay between the germline ends. CDR3 DNA sequence: TGTGCCAGCAGTGAACGCGGACATAACACTGAAGCTTTCTTT. Translation gives CASSERGHNTEAFF.

This rearrangement joins TRBV2 to TRBJ1-5, with a tentative D call TRBD1 (5 bases). V lost 8 bases, J lost 5 bases, and 13 bases lay in between. This CDR3 comprises 13 residues. The germline V gene has CDR1 SNHLY and CDR2 FYNNEI. Here the CDR3 reads CASGGGLDQPQHF. CDR3 nucleotide sequence: TGTGCCAGCGGGGGGGGACTGGATCAGCCCCAGCATTTT.